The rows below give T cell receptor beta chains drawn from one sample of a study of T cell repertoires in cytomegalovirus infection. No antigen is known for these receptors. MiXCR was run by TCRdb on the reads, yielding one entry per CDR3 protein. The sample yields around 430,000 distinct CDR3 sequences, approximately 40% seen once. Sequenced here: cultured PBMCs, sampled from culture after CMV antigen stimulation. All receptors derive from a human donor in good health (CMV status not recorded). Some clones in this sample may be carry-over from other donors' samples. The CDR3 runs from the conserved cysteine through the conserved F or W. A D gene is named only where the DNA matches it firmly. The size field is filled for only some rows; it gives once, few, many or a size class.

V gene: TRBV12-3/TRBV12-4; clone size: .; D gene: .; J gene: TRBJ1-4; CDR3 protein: CASSPRGEGLSPNEKLFF; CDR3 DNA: TGTGCCAGCAGCCCAAGGGGGGAGGGGCTTTCGCCTAATGAAAAACTGTTTTTT
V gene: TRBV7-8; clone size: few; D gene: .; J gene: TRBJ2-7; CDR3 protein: CASSFRDLGEQYF; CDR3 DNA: TGTGCCAGCAGCTTCCGGGACCTCGGGGAGCAGTACTTC
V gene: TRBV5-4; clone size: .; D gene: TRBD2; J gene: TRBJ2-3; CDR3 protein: CASSLGGSGTTTDTQYF; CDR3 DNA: TGTGCCAGCAGCTTGGGTGGTAGCGGGACAACCACAGATACGCAGTATTTT
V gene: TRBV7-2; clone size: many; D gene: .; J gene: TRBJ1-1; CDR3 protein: CASSSSGLNTEAFF; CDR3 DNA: TGTGCCAGCAGCTCCTCGGGGCTCAACACTGAAGCTTTCTTT
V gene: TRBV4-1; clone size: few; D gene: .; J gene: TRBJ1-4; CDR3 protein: CASSLGGRVNEKLFF; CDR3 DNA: TGCGCCAGCAGCCTTGGGGGCAGGGTAAATGAAAAACTGTTTTTT
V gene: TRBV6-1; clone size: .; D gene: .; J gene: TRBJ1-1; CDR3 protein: CASSLDPNTEAFF; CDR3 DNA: TGTGCCAGCAGTCTCGACCCGAACACTGAAGCTTTCTTT
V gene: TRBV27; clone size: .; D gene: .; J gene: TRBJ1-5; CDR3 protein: CASSYIGGAGQPQHF; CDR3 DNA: TGTGCCAGCAGTTACATCGGGGGCGCCGGACAGCCCCAGCATTTT
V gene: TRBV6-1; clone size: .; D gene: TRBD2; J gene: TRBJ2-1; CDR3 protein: CASSLAGGPDNEQFF; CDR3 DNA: TGTGCCAGCAGTTTAGCGGGGGGGCCGGACAATGAGCAGTTCTTC
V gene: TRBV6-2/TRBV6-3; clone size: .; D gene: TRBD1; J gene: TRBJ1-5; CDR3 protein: CASAGTGLSNQPQHF; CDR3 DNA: TGTGCCAGCGCCGGGACAGGGTTAAGCAATCAGCCCCAGCATTTT
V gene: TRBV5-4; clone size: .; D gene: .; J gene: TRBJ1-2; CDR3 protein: CASSFDLGENYGYTF; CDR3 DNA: TGTGCCAGCAGCTTTGACCTTGGGGAGAACTATGGCTACACCTTC
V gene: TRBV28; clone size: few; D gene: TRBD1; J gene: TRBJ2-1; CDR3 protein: CATNRGTYNEQFF; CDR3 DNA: TGTGCCACTAACAGGGGGACCTACAATGAGCAGTTCTTC
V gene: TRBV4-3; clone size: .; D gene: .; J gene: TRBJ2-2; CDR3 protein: CASSQKGTIRTGELFF; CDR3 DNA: TGCGCCAGCAGCCAAAAGGGGACAATAAGAACCGGGGAGCTGTTTTTT
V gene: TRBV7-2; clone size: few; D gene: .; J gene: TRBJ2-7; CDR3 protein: CASTLFPPLTLTAEQYF; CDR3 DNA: TGTGCCAGCACCTTATTCCCGCCGTTAACATTAACAGCCGAGCAGTACTTC
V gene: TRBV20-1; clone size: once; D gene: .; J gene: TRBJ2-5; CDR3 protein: CSAKSGAGETQYF; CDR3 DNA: TGCAGTGCTAAGTCAGGGGCCGGAGAGACCCAGTACTTC
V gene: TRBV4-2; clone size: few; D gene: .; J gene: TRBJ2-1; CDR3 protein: CASSPSGPGEQFF; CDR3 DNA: TGTGCCAGCAGCCCTTCCGGGCCGGGTGAGCAGTTCTTC
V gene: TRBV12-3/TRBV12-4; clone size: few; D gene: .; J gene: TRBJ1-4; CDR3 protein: CASSLTEKLFF; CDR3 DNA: TGTGCCAGCAGTTTAACGGAAAAACTGTTTTTT
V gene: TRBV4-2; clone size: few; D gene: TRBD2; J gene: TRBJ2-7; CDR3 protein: CASSQEASGEGEQYF; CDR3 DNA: TGTGCCAGCAGCCAAGAAGCTAGCGGAGAGGGCGAGCAGTACTTC
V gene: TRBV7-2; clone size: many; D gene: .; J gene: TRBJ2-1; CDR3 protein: CASSSPGEQFF; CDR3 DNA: TGTGCCAGCAGCTCACCCGGTGAGCAGTTCTTC
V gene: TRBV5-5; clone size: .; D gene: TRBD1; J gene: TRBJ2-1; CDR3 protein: CASSLGTGLNEQFF; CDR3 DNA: TGTGCCAGCAGCTTGGGGACAGGGCTGAATGAGCAGTTCTTC
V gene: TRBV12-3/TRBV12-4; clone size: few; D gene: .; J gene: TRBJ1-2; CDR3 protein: CASSSQRGRWASGGYTF; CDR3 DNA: TGTGCCAGCAGCTCTCAGCGGGGGAGGTGGGCAAGTGGTGGCTACACCTTC
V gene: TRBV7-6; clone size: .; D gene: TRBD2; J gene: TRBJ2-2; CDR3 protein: CASSPRLAGGPTGELFF; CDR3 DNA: TGTGCCAGCAGCCCCCGACTAGCGGGAGGCCCCACCGGGGAGCTGTTTTTT
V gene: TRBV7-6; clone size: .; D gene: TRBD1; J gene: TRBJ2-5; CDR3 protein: CASSSTQGAGTQYF; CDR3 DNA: TGTGCCAGCAGCTCGACACAGGGGGCAGGGACCCAGTACTTC
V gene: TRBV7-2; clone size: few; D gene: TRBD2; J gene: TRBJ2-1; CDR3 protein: CASSLGGLNYNEQFF; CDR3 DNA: TGTGCCAGCAGCTTAGGGGGACTAAACTACAATGAGCAGTTCTTC
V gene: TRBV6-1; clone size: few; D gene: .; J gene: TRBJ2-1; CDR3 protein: CAGGNRDYNEQFF; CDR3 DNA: TGTGCCGGGGGAAACAGGGATTACAATGAGCAGTTCTTC
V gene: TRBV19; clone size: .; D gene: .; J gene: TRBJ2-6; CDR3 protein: CASSPRRIDGANVLTF; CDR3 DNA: TGTGCCAGTAGCCCCCGCCGGATCGACGGGGCCAACGTCCTGACTTTC